The 8 T cell receptor beta chains presented below share a single source sample, sequenced in a study of T cells in Graves' hyperthyroidism and ophthalmopathy. RNA transcripts served as the template for amplifying TCR beta CDR3 regions. The HTBI primer set served for first-round RT-PCR of the TCR CDR3. TCRdb reanalysed the multiplex PCR reads using MiXCR and keeps one entry per CDR3 protein. Among under 350,000 distinct CDR3 sequences listed, approximately 22% were seen once. Sequenced material: blood. These receptors originate from a woman in her fifties or sixties with Graves' hyperthyroidism.

As to this clonotype: This clone may be a read error of a much larger clone one base away. The rearrangement uses TRBV7-8 and TRBJ2-2; D remains ambiguous. Germline CDR1 and CDR2: SGHVS and FQNEAQ. The CDR3 runs to 14 residues. In DNA form, the CDR3 reads TGTGCCGGCAGCTTAGGGTACGGCACCGGGGAGCTGTTTTTT. Protein product: CAGSLGYGTGELFF.

This clonotype was counted between two and nine times. The rearrangement uses TRBV4-1 and TRBJ1-2; D might be TRBD1 (6 bases). Germline V CDR1 and CDR2: MGHRA, YSYEKL. The CDR3 consists of 14 residues. The V end was cut by 2 bases, the J end by 4 bases, with 11 bases between. The CDR3 sequence is CASSQQGQSYGYTF. The CDR3 DNA is TGCGCCAGCAGCCAACAAGGACAGAGCTATGGCTACACCTTC.

This clonotype has ten or more counts. This sequence joins TRBV20-1 and TRBJ1-1; the D gene is possibly TRBD1 (5 bases). Germline loops: CDR1 DFQATT, CDR2 SNEGSKA (reference sequence). The CDR3 extends over 12 amino acids. Trimming pared 5 bases from V and 1 base from J, leaving 8 bases between. For the CDR3, the DNA is TGCAGTGCTGGAGGGGCGAACACTGAAGCTTTCTTT. As protein: CSAGGANTEAFF.

This clonotype was seen repeatedly, ten times or more. The rearrangement joins TRBV6-6 to TRBJ2-1; 9 positions agree with TRBD2. This CDR3 comprises 15 residues. CDR1 and CDR2 (germline): MNHNY, SVGAGI (reference sequence). Germline trimming cut 2 bases from V and 7 bases from J; bases unmatched to any gene: 6. CDR3 amino acids: CASSYGGGAGNEQFF. The CDR3 coding sequence is TGTGCCAGCAGTTACGGCGGGGGGGCCGGGAATGAGCAGTTCTTC.

In this sample, this clonotype turned up many times. The chain is built from TRBV6-1 and TRBJ2-7, with TRBD1 matching over 8 bases. With V trimmed by 6 bases and J by 3 bases, 13 bases remained unmatched. This CDR3 has 16 amino acids. The V gene's germline CDR1 is MNHNS and CDR2 SASEGT. The CDR3 spells CASSRSVGQVLYEQYF. The CDR3, as DNA: TGTGCCAGCAGCCGTTCCGTGGGACAGGTTCTCTACGAGCAGTACTTC.

This clonotype was counted many times. J is TRBJ2-7 and V is TRBV5-8, with D perhaps assigned TRBD1 or TRBD2 (6 bases each). The CDR3 covers 14 residues. Germline V CDR1 and CDR2: SGHTS, YDEGEE. With 2 bases removed from V and 5 bases from J, the gap between germline ends came to 14 bases. The DNA of the CDR3 is TGTGCCAGCAGCTTCCCCGGAGGGGGAGACGAGCAGTACTTC. Translated, it gives CASSFPGGGDEQYF.

This clonotype occurred many times. The CDR3 nucleotides are TGCGCCAGCAGCTTGGCCCCGGGAGGGTACGAGCAGTACTTC. Residues: CASSLAPGGYEQYF. The chain has TRBV5-1 and TRBJ2-7; 8 nucleotides agree with TRBD2. The CDR3 runs 14 residues. Unmatched junction bases numbered 3, after V lost 0 bases and J lost 4 bases. CDR1 SGHRS and CDR2 YFSETQ come from the germline V gene.

This chain links TRBV4-2 with TRBJ2-1, with 11 bases that match TRBD2. The CDR3 covers 17 residues. Germline CDR1 is LGHNA and CDR2 is YNFKEQ. Germline trimming cut 0 bases from V and 13 bases from J; bases unmatched to any gene: 14. CDR3 amino acids: CASSQDFGSGGANPQFF. CDR3 nucleotide sequence: TGTGCCAGCAGCCAAGATTTTGGTAGCGGGGGGGCAAACCCACAGTTCTTC.